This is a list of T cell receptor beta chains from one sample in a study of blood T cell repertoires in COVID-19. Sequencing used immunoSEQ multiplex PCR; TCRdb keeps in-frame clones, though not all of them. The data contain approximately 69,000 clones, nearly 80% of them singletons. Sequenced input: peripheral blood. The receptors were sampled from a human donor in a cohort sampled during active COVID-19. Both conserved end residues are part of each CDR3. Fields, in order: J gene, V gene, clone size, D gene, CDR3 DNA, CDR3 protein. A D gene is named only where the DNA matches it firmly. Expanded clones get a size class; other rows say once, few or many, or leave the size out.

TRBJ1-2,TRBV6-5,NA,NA,TGTGCCAGCCACAGGGAAACCTATGGCTACACCTTC,CASHRETYGYTF
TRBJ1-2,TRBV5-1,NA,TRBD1,TGCGCCAGCAGCCCTGGGGGGACAGGGCCTAACTATGGCTACACCTTC,CASSPGGTGPNYGYTF
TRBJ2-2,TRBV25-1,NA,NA,TGTGCCAGCAGTGACCCTACCACCTTGACCGGGGAGCTGTTTTTT,CASSDPTTLTGELFF
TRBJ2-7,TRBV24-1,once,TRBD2,TGTGCCACCAGTGACCCCCCACGGGAGGGCCACGAGCAGTACTTC,CATSDPPREGHEQYF
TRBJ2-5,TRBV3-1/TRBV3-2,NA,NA,TGTGCCAGCAGCCAACGAAGCAGCGGAGCATCGACCCAGTACTTC,CASSQRSSGASTQYF
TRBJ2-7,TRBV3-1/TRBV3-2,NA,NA,TGTGCCAGCACCTTACAGGCTGCCTCGGCCGAGCAGTACTTC,CASTLQAASAEQYF
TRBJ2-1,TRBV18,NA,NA,TGTGCCAGCTCACCCTTGGGCGAGAGCTCCTACAATGAGCAGTTCTTC,CASSPLGESSYNEQFF
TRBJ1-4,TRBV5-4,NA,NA,TGTGCCAGCAGCTCGGACCGAAGGGGTAGTGAAGAAAAACTGTTTTTT,CASSSDRRGSEEKLFF
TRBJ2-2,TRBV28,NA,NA,TGTGCCAGCAGTTTATACAGCACCGGGGAGCTGTTTTTT,CASSLYSTGELFF
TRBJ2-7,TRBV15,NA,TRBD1,TGTGCCACCAGCAGAGGGACGACAGGGTTCGAGCAGTACTTC,CATSRGTTGFEQYF
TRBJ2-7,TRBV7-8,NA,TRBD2,TGTGCCAGCAGCTTAGTTCAGCGGGAGGCCCTTAGGGGGGAGCAGTACTTC,CASSLVQREALRGEQYF
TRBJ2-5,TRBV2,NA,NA,TGTGCCAGCAGATCCAAGGTAGCAACGGGAGAAGAGACCCAGTACTTC,CASRSKVATGEETQYF
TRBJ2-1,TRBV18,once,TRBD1,TGTGCCAGCTCCCCAAACCGGGACAGGGGGTGGAATGAGCAGTTCTTC,CASSPNRDRGWNEQFF
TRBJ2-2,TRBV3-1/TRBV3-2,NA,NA,TGTGCCAGCAGCTATGAGACCGGGGAGCTGTTTTTT,CASSYETGELFF
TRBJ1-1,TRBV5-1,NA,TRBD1,TGCGCCAGCAGCTTGGGGGGGACAGGGAGCATGAACACTGAAGCTTTCTTT,CASSLGGTGSMNTEAFF
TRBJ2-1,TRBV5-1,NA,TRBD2,TGCGCCAGCAGCTTGGGGCCTCTAGCGGGAGGTCCCAATGAGCAGTTCTTC,CASSLGPLAGGPNEQFF
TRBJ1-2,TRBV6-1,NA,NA,TGTGCCAGCAGTGAAGGGGTCGGGTCTAGGGGCTACACCTTC,CASSEGVGSRGYTF
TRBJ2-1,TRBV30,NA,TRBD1,TGTGCCTGGACAGGGGGAAGCTCCTACAATGAGCAGTTCTTC,CAWTGGSSYNEQFF
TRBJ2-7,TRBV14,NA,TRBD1,TGTGCCAGCAGCCAAGATCTTGGGACAGGGGGCAAAAGTGAGCAGTACTTC,CASSQDLGTGGKSEQYF
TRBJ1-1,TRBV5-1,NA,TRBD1,TGCGCCAGCAGCTGGGACAGGGTTATGAACACTGAAGCTTTCTTT,CASSWDRVMNTEAFF
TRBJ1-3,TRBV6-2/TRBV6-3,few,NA,TGTGCCAGCAGCCTTACTCTAAACCTCGGAAACACCATATATTTT,CASSLTLNLGNTIYF
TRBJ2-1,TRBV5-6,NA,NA,TGTGCCAGCAGCGATGGTCCAGGGAGGAATGAGCAGTTCTTC,CASSDGPGRNEQFF
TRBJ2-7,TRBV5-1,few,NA,TGCGCCAGCAGCTCCACAGGACCCGCGGGGGAGCAGTACTTC,CASSSTGPAGEQYF
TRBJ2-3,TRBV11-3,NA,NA,TGTGCCAGCAGCTTAGCTGGACAGACCGGCACAGATACGCAGTATTTT,CASSLAGQTGTDTQYF
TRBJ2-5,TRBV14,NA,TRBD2,TGTGCCAGCAGCCAAGAATGGTCTGTGGGAGCGGGAGTGGATGAGACCCAGTACTTC,CASSQEWSVGAGVDETQYF
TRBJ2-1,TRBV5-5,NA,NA,TGTGCCAGCAGCTTCTTCTCCGGGATTTACAATGAGCAGTTCTTC,CASSFFSGIYNEQFF
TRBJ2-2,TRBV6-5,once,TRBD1,TGTGCCAGCACCCCGGGGACAGGGGTCCCCGGGGAGCTGTTTTTT,CASTPGTGVPGELFF
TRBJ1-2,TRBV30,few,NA,TGTGCCTGGAATAATGGTAGTTATGGCTACACCTTC,CAWNNGSYGYTF
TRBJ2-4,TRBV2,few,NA,TGTGCCAGCAGACTAGGGTGGAAAGCCAAAAACATTCAGTACTTC,CASRLGWKAKNIQYF
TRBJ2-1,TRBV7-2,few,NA,TGTGCCAGCAGCTTAGTACAGGAAGGTGAGCAGTTCTTC,CASSLVQEGEQFF
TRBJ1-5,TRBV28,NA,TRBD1,TGTGCCAGCAACCAGGGGGATCCGCCCCAGCATTTT,CASNQGDPPQHF
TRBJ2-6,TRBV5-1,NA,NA,TGCGCCAGCAGCTTGGGTTCGAGCTCTGGGGCCAACGTCCTGACTTTC,CASSLGSSSGANVLTF
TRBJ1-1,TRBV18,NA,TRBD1,TGTGCCAGCTCACCCGGACAGGGGCGGAGCACTGAAGCTTTCTTT,CASSPGQGRSTEAFF
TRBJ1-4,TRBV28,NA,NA,TGTGCCAGCAGTCGGACAGATCCGTGGTACGAAAAACTGTTTTTT,CASSRTDPWYEKLFF
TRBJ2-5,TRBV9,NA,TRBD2,TGTGCCAGCAGCGTCAGTGGTACTAGCGGGGGAGAGACCCAGTACTTC,CASSVSGTSGGETQYF
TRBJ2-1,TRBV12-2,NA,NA,TGTGCAAGTCGCTTCCGAGGCAGGAGGGACGCCTACAATGAGCAGTTCTTC,CASRFRGRRDAYNEQFF